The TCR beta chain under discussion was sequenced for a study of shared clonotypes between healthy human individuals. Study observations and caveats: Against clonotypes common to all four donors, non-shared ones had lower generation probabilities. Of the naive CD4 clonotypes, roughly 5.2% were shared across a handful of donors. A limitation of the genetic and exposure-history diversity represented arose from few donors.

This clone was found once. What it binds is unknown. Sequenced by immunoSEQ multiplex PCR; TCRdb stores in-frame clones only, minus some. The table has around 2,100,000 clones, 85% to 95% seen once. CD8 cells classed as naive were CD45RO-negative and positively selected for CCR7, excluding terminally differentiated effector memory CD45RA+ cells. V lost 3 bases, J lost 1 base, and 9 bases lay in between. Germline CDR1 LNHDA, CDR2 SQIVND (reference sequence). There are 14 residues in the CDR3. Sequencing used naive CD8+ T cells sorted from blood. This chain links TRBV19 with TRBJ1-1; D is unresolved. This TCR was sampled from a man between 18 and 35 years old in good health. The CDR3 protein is CASSIKWKNTEAFF. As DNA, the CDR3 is TGTGCCAGTAGTATCAAGTGGAAGAACACTGAAGCTTTCTTT. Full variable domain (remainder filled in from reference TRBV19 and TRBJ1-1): DGGITQSPKYLFRKEGQNVTLSCEQNLNHDAMYWYRQDPGQGLRLIYYSQIVNDFQKGDIAEGYSVSREKKESFPLTVTSAQKNPTAFYLCASSIKWKNTEAFFGQGTRLTVV.